The clone carrying this T cell receptor beta chain was counted at least ten times. Its antigen is as yet unknown. The CDR3 totals 14 residues. Germline V gene sequence: CDR1 SGHAT, CDR2 FQNNGV. V was shortened by 0 bases and J by 2 bases, with 4 bases between the two germline ends. This record comes from a study of response to subunit inactivated influenza vaccine. TCRdb fed the RT-PCR reads into MiXCR, producing one record per CDR3 protein. Of about 240,000 distinct CDR3 sequences in the sample, 10% to 15% are singletons; the top ten hold roughly 7.7%. Study results and caveats: With each seasonal influenza vaccination, the authors suggested, few new T cells are recruited.

The chain carries TRBV11-2 and TRBJ2-2; no reliable D call. The sample here was non-naive T cells sorted from PBMCs, taken 14 days before vaccination. The source is a man aged 45-65 years who received an inactivated influenza vaccine. CDR3 sequence: CASSLDRNTGELFF. The CDR3 nucleotides are TGTGCCAGCAGCTTAGATCGCAACACCGGGGAGCTGTTTTTT.